This T cell receptor (beta chain) stems from a study of blood T cell repertoires in COVID-19. Study summary: The United States, Italy and Spain provided the acute and convalescent COVID-19 samples. T cells, B-cell-depleted T cells, or PBMCs supplied cDNA or gDNA.

Under the authors' procedure: Amplification with reference gene primers provided the estimates of nucleated cell counts. TCRdb's table, derived via immunoSEQ multiplex PCR, lists solely in-frame clones and lacks some. That table is the source of V, J and clone size, and D and trimming were worked out from the DNA. The table shows 70,000 or so clones, with just over 85% occurring only once. The length of the CDR3 is 15 residues. Deletions cut 2 bases from V and 4 bases from J, with 14 bases between. Germline CDR1 is MNHEY and CDR2 is SMNVEV (reference sequence). J is TRBJ1-1 and V is TRBV27; D uncertain. Sequenced material: peripheral blood. The source of this sequence is a man aged 65 to 85 with active or convalescent COVID-19. The CDR3 DNA follows: TGTGCCAGCAGTTTAAAACCTGGGCTTGGCACTGAAGCTTTCTTT. This codes for CASSLKPGLGTEAFF.